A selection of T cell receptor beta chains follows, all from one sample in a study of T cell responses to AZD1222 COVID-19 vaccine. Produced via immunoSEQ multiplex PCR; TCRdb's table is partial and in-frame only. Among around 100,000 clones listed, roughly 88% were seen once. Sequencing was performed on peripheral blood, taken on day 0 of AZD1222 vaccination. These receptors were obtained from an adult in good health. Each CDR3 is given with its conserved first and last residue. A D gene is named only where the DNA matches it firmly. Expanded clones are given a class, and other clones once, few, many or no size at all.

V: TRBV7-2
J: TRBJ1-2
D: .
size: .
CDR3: CASSLSGYGYTF
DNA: TGTGCCAGCAGCTTATCTGGCTATGGCTACACCTTC

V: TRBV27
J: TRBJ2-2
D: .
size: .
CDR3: CASSLFYLTNTGELFF
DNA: TGTGCCAGCAGTTTATTTTACTTGACGAACACCGGGGAGCTGTTTTTT

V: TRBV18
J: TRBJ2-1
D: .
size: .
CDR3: CASSPRTGSYNEQFF
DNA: TGTGCCAGCTCACCTAGGACGGGTTCCTACAATGAGCAGTTCTTC

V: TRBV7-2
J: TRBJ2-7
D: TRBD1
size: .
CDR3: CASSLDTGVVREQYF
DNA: TGTGCCAGCAGCTTAGATACAGGGGTGGTACGCGAGCAGTACTTC

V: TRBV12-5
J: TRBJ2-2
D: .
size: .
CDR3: CASAESGRGTGELFF
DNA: TGTGCTAGTGCCGAGTCCGGCCGGGGCACCGGGGAGCTGTTTTTT

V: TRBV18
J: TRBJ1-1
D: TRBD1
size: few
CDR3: CASSPLTGTEAFF
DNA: TGTGCCAGCTCACCACTGACAGGGACTGAAGCTTTCTTT

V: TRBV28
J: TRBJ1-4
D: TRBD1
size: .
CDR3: CASRREGATTNEKLFF
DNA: TGTGCCAGCAGACGGGAGGGGGCGACAACTAATGAAAAACTGTTTTTT

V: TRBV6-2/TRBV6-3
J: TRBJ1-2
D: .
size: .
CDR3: CASSYLTRDGYTF
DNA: TGTGCCAGCAGTTACCTGACACGTGATGGCTACACCTTC

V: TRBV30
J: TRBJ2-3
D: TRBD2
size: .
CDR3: CAQTSGASTDTQYF
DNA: TGTGCCCAGACTAGCGGGGCTAGCACAGATACGCAGTATTTT

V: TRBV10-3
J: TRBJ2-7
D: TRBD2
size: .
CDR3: CAAGDSGGIHEQYF
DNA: TGTGCCGCCGGGGATTCGGGAGGAATCCACGAGCAGTACTTC

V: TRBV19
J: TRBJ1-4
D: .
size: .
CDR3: CASMRLGDRTNEKLFF
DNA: TGTGCCAGTATGAGACTCGGCGACCGAACTAATGAAAAACTGTTTTTT

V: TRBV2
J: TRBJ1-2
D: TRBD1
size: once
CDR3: CASSRRGLGGYGYTF
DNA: TGTGCCAGCAGTCGCAGGGGGCTCGGTGGCTATGGCTACACCTTC

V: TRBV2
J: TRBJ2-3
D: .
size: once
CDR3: CASSGEGFGVTDTQYF
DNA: TGTGCCAGCAGCGGTGAGGGGTTTGGAGTCACAGATACGCAGTATTTT

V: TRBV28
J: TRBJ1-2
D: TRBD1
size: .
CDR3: CASSGQGIYGYTF
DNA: TGTGCCAGCAGCGGACAGGGAATCTATGGCTACACCTTC

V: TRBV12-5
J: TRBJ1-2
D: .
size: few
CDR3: CASGLSWTDGYTF
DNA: TGTGCTAGTGGTTTGTCATGGACTGATGGCTACACCTTC

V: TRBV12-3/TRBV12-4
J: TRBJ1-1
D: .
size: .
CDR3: CASSRTANTEAFF
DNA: TGTGCCAGCAGCCGGACAGCGAACACTGAAGCTTTCTTT

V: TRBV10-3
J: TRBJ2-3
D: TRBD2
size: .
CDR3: CAISESGTSGTVDTQYF
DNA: TGTGCCATCAGTGAATCCGGGACTAGCGGGACGGTCGATACGCAGTATTTT

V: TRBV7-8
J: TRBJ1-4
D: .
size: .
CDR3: CASSLASTNEKLFF
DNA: TGTGCCAGCAGCTTAGCCTCAACTAATGAAAAACTGTTTTTT

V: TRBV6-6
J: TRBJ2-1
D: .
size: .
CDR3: CASRHYGGQGLDEQFF
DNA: TGTGCCAGCAGGCACTATGGGGGGCAGGGGTTGGATGAGCAGTTCTTC

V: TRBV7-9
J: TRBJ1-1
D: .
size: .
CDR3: CASSPTGMGNTEAFF
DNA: TGTGCCAGCAGCCCAACAGGAATGGGGAACACTGAAGCTTTCTTT

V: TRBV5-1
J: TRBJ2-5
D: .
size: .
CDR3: CASSLGMVPGETQYF
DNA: TGCGCCAGCAGCTTGGGTATGGTCCCCGGAGAGACCCAGTACTTC

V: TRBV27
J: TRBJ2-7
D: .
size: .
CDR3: CASSWGSSGSYEQYF
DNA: TGTGCCAGCAGTTGGGGGTCCTCGGGTTCCTACGAGCAGTACTTC

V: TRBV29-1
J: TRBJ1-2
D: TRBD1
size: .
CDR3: CSVGGTGGHNYGYTF
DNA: TGCAGCGTTGGGGGTACAGGGGGCCATAACTATGGCTACACCTTC

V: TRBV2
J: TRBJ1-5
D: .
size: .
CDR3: CASSEDTDQPQHF
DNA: TGTGCCAGCAGTGAGGACACCGATCAGCCCCAGCATTTT

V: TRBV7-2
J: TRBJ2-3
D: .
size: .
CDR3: CASSHLNGRGYTDTQYF
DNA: TGTGCCAGCAGTCATCTAAATGGGCGGGGATACACAGATACGCAGTATTTT

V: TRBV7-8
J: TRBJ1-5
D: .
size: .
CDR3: CASSLTNQPQHF
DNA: TGTGCCAGCAGCCTAACGAATCAGCCCCAGCATTTT

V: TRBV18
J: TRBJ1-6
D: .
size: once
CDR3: CASSPTGRKDPLHF
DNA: TGTGCCAGCTCACCAACCGGGCGCAAGGATCCCCTCCACTTT

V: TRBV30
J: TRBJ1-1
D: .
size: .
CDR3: CAWRAGDMISEAFF
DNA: TGTGCCTGGAGGGCAGGGGATATGATTTCTGAAGCTTTCTTT

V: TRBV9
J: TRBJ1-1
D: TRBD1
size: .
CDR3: CASSAQTGWVTEAFF
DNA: TGTGCCAGCAGCGCCCAGACAGGGTGGGTCACTGAAGCTTTCTTT

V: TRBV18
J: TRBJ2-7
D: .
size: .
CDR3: CASSPPSRNEQYF
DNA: TGTGCCAGCTCACCACCTTCCAGAAACGAGCAGTACTTC

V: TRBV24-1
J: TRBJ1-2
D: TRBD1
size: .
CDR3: CATSLTGINYGYTF
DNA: TGTGCCACAAGTCTGACAGGGATTAACTATGGCTACACCTTC

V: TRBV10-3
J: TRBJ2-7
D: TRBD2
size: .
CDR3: CAIRPGGGSRNYEQYF
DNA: TGTGCCATCAGGCCCGGGGGGGGCAGTAGGAACTACGAGCAGTACTTC

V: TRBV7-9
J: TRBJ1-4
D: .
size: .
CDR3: CASSLSVDEKLFF
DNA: TGTGCCAGCAGCTTGAGCGTGGATGAAAAACTGTTTTTT

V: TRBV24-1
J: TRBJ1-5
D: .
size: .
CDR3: CATSASKITLGNQPQHF
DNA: TGTGCCACCAGTGCGTCTAAGATAACTCTAGGCAATCAGCCCCAGCATTTT

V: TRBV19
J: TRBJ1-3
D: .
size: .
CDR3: CASLSGLSSGNTIYF
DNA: TGTGCCAGTCTTTCGGGCCTCTCCTCTGGAAACACCATATATTTT

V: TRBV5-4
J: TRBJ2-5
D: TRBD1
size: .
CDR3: CASSLGGTGETQYF
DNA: TGTGCCAGCAGCTTGGGGGGGACAGGGGAGACCCAGTACTTC

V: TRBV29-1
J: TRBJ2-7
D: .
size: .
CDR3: CSVEDPGTNSYEQYF
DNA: TGCAGCGTTGAAGACCCCGGGACAAATAGCTACGAGCAGTACTTC

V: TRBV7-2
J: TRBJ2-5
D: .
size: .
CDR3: CASSLGRTAIMLQETQYF
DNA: TGTGCCAGCAGCTTAGGCAGGACAGCAATCATGTTACAAGAGACCCAGTACTTC

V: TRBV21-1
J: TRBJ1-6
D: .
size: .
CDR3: CASSKPRDGRQSSYNSPLHF
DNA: TGTGCCAGCAGCAAACCTCGGGACGGAAGGCAAAGCTCCTATAATTCACCCCTCCACTTT

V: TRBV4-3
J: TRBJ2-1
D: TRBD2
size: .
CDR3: CASSQDGRGGYNEQFF
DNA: TGCGCCAGCAGCCAAGATGGTAGGGGAGGGTACAATGAGCAGTTCTTC

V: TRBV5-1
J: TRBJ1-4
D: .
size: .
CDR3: CASSLDVGTNEKLFF
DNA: TGCGCCAGCAGCTTGGATGTAGGGACTAATGAAAAACTGTTTTTT

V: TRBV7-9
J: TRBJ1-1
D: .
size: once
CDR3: CASSLGPGDTEAFF
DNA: TGTGCCAGCAGCTTAGGGCCGGGGGACACTGAAGCTTTCTTT

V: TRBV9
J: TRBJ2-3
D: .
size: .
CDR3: CASSGGAATDTQYF
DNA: TGTGCCAGCAGCGGAGGGGCGGCTACAGATACGCAGTATTTT

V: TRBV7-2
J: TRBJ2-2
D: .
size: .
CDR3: CASSRGLTGELFF
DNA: TGTGCCAGCAGCCGGGGACTCACCGGGGAGCTGTTTTTT

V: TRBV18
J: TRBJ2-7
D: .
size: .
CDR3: CASSPGEEQYF
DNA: TGTGCCAGCTCACCCGGGGAAGAGCAGTACTTC

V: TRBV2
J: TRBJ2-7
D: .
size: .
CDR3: CASSKRTPRPYEQYF
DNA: TGTGCCAGCAGTAAAAGGACGCCGAGACCCTACGAGCAGTACTTC

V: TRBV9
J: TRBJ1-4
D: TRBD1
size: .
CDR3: CASSSAGQGALNEKLFF
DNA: TGTGCCAGCAGCTCCGCGGGACAGGGGGCCTTGAATGAAAAACTGTTTTTT

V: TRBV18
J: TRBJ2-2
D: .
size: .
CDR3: CASSPPGPYTGELFF
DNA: TGTGCCAGCTCACCACCCGGGCCCTACACCGGGGAGCTGTTTTTT

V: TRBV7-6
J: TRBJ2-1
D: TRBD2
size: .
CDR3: CASSLAGLARDEQFF
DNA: TGTGCCAGCAGCTTAGCGGGACTAGCGCGCGATGAGCAGTTCTTC

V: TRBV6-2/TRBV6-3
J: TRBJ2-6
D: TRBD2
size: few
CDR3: CASSTGGSGANVLTF
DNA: TGTGCCAGCAGTACGGGGGGCTCTGGGGCCAACGTCCTGACTTTC

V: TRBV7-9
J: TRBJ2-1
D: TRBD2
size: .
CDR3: CASSSPREGRSYNEQFF
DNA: TGTGCCAGCAGCTCCCCTAGGGAGGGAAGGTCCTACAATGAGCAGTTCTTC